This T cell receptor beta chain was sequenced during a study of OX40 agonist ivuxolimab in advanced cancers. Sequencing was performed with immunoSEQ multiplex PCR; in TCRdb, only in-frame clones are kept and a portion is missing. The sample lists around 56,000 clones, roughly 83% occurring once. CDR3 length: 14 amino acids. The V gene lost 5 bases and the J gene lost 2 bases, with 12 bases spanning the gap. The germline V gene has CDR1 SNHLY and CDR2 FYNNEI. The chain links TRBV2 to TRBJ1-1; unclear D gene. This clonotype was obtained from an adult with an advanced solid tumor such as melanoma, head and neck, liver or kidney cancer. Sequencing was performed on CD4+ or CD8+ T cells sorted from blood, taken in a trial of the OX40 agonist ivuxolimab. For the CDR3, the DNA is TGTGCCAGCAGTTTAGAGGTCCTTAACACTGAAGCTTTCTTT. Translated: CASSLEVLNTEAFF.